The TCR beta chain under discussion was sequenced for a study of healthy donors' naive CD4 and CD8 T cells. Across the whole study: A new alpha primer set targeted every functional IMGT alpha variant.

TCR libraries were built from 450 to 650 ng of total RNA by linear amplification. One entry per CDR3 protein, called by TCRdb with MiXCR from the reads. This table holds about 180,000 distinct CDR3 sequences, about 76% found once. Study results and caveats: Negatively charged CDR3s marked CD8+ lineage; positively charged CDR3s marked CD4+ lineage. Naive CD4+ and CD8+ cells reportedly differed in usage of most V and J genes.

This clonotype appeared a few times. What it binds is unknown. A read error may account for a junction end that differs from germline. CDR1 is SGHAT, CDR2 FQNNGV, per germline. CDR3 length equals 16 residues. V gene TRBV11-2 combines with J gene TRBJ2-1; 8 nucleotides align to TRBD1. Material for sequencing was naive CD4+ and CD8+ T cells sorted from blood, pooled from several donors. The origin of this receptor is a pool of human donors in good health; the sample pools cells from several healthy donors. CDR3 region: CASSYLVDRVAKGQIF. The CDR3 DNA follows: TGTGCCAGCAGCTATCTGGTGGACAGGGTCGCGAAAGGGCAAATCTTC.